The rows below give T cell receptor beta chains drawn from one sample of a study of response to subunit inactivated influenza vaccine. Each CDR3 protein gets one entry after TCRdb re-called the RT-PCR reads with MiXCR. The data show roughly 570,000 distinct CDR3 sequences, 11% to 15% seen once. Material: PBMCs from blood, obtained roughly 13 days after vaccination. The origin of the receptors is a middle-aged man who received an inactivated influenza vaccine. Each CDR3 is given with its conserved first and last residue. Fields, in order: CDR3 length, V gene, J gene, clone size, D gene, CDR3 DNA, CDR3 protein. D genes are given only for firm matches. For some rows the clone size is stated as once, few or many, or as a class when expanded; others skip it.

15	TRBV20-1	TRBJ2-5	NA	NA	TGCAGTGTTAGGCCGACCCGGGACTACCAAGAGACCCAGTACTTC	CSVRPTRDYQETQYF
13	TRBV6-2/TRBV6-3	TRBJ1-1	NA	NA	TGTGCCAGCAACCAAGCCGGGGCTCTTGAAGCTTTCTTT	CASNQAGALEAFF
13	TRBV18	TRBJ2-5	NA	NA	TGTGCCAGCTCACCACCTACGCGAGAGACCCAGTACTTC	CASSPPTRETQYF
14	TRBV15	TRBJ1-1	few	NA	TGTGCCACCAGCCGCCAGCTTGGGGGCACTGAAGCTTTCTTT	CATSRQLGGTEAFF
13	TRBV18	TRBJ2-1	NA	NA	TGTGCCAGCTTCTTCGACCGCTACAATGAGCAGTTCTTC	CASFFDRYNEQFF
15	TRBV20-1	TRBJ2-3	few	TRBD2	TGCAGTGCTAGCTTAGCGGGGGGGAGCACAGATACGCAGTATTTT	CSASLAGGSTDTQYF
15	TRBV4-3	TRBJ2-5	NA	TRBD2	TGCGCCAGCAGCCGAAGCGGGGTGAGGTGGGAGACCCAGTACTTC	CASSRSGVRWETQYF
17	TRBV12-3/TRBV12-4	TRBJ2-3	few	TRBD2	TGTGCCAGCAGATTCTATCAAACAGCGGGGGTTGGAGATACGCAGTATTTT	CASRFYQTAGVGDTQYF
19	TRBV11-1	TRBJ2-5	NA	TRBD1	TGTGCCAGCAGCGCCCCGGGACAGGGGGTGAGGAAGGTTGGAGAGACCCAGTACTTC	CASSAPGQGVRKVGETQYF
13	TRBV29-1	TRBJ2-7	many	NA	TGCAGCGTTCGGACTGGTACGCGAAACGAGCAGTACTTC	CSVRTGTRNEQYF
15	TRBV7-8	TRBJ1-5	NA	NA	TGTGCCAGCAGCCCTACGAGTGGTAGCAATCAGCCCCAGCATTTT	CASSPTSGSNQPQHF
17	TRBV5-1	TRBJ2-3	NA	TRBD2	TGCGCCAGCAGCTTGTTATATGCGAGCGGGGTCACAGATACGCAGTATTTT	CASSLLYASGVTDTQYF
14	TRBV28	TRBJ1-1	few	NA	TGTGCCAGCAGTTTGGCCGGAACGGACACTGAAGCTTTCTTT	CASSLAGTDTEAFF
15	TRBV6-1	TRBJ2-3	NA	TRBD2	TGTGCCAGCCACCATCTAGCGGGATTTACAGATACGCAGTATTTT	CASHHLAGFTDTQYF
14	TRBV3-1	TRBJ2-1	few	TRBD2	TGTGCCAGCAGCCAGCCGGGACTACACAATGAGCAGTTCTTC	CASSQPGLHNEQFF
10	TRBV29-1	TRBJ2-3	NA	NA	TGCAGCGTTGACACAGATACGCAGTATTTT	CSVDTDTQYF
15	TRBV20-1	TRBJ2-3	few	TRBD2	TGCAGTGCTAGTGGTAGCGGGAGAGGCACAGATACGCAGTATTTT	CSASGSGRGTDTQYF
12	TRBV5-6	TRBJ2-7	NA	NA	TGTGCCAGCAGCTTCGCGCGTTACGAGCAGTACTTC	CASSFARYEQYF
16	TRBV7-6	TRBJ2-7	NA	NA	TGTGCCAGCAGCTTAGTGAGTGGGCCGGGACCCTACGAGCAGTACTTC	CASSLVSGPGPYEQYF
13	TRBV10-3	TRBJ2-1	NA	TRBD2	TGTGCCATCAGTCAGCTAGCGGGGCATGAGCAGTTCTTC	CAISQLAGHEQFF
16	TRBV11-1	TRBJ2-7	NA	NA	TGTGCCAGCAACACCAGGGGTGTAGCGGGCTGGGGCGAGCAGTACTTC	CASNTRGVAGWGEQYF
15	TRBV12-3/TRBV12-4	TRBJ2-7	few	NA	TGTGCCAGCAGTGCATCGGCGGGATGGGCCTACGAGCAGTACTTC	CASSASAGWAYEQYF
14	TRBV11-2	TRBJ2-5	many	NA	TGTGCCAGCAGCTTAGATGGAGGGTTGGAGACCCAGTACTTC	CASSLDGGLETQYF
13	TRBV30	TRBJ2-7	NA	NA	TGTGCCTGGGACCCGGGCCATCCCTACGAGCAGTACTTC	CAWDPGHPYEQYF
15	TRBV4-3	TRBJ2-3	NA	NA	TGCGCCAGCAGCCAAGAGGCACACAGCACAGATACGCAGTATTTT	CASSQEAHSTDTQYF
15	TRBV20-1	TRBJ2-7	few	TRBD1	TGCAGTGCTACCTTATTGGTGGACAGGGTCCACGAGCAGTACTTC	CSATLLVDRVHEQYF
15	TRBV28	TRBJ1-1	NA	TRBD1	TGTGCCAGCAGTACGACAGGGGGTGAGAGCACTGAAGCTTTCTTT	CASSTTGGESTEAFF
14	TRBV2	TRBJ1-1	many	NA	TGTGCCAGAGGATCAGGGATAGGGAACACTGAAGCTTTCTTT	CARGSGIGNTEAFF
21	TRBV11-2	TRBJ2-4	NA	NA	TGTGCCAGCAGCCCAAGGGGTATTTGGGGTCTACAGCCCCTAGCCAAAAACATTCAGTACTTC	CASSPRGIWGLQPLAKNIQYF
13	TRBV28	TRBJ2-1	NA	NA	TGTGCCAGCGCGCCGAGGCTAGCGCCGGAGCAGTTCTTC	CASAPRLAPEQFF
14	TRBV20-1	TRBJ2-5	NA	TRBD1	TGCAGTGCCCAGACCGGGACAGGGCTCGGGACCCAGTACTTC	CSAQTGTGLGTQYF
14	TRBV5-1	TRBJ2-7	few	NA	TGCGCCAGCAGCTTAAGGACTGCAGACTACGAGCAGTACTTC	CASSLRTADYEQYF
17	TRBV4-2	TRBJ2-7	NA	TRBD2	TGTGCCAGCAGCCCCCGACTAGCGGGAGGGCCACTTGGGGAGCAGTACTTC	CASSPRLAGGPLGEQYF
14	TRBV5-1	TRBJ2-1	few	NA	TGCGCCAGCAGCTTGTCCCAGGGTTTGGGTGAGCAGTTCTTC	CASSLSQGLGEQFF
14	TRBV7-2	TRBJ2-5	few	NA	TGTGCCAGCAGCTTATTAACTCGCCAAGAGACCCAGTACTTC	CASSLLTRQETQYF
14	TRBV20-1	TRBJ2-5	few	TRBD2	TGCAGTCAAGATGAGCGGGGGGGACAAGAGACCCAGTACTTC	CSQDERGGQETQYF
16	TRBV10-3	TRBJ2-2	NA	TRBD1	TGTGCCATCAGTATACAGGGGCGAATGAACACCGGGGAGCTGTTTTTT	CAISIQGRMNTGELFF
13	TRBV12-3/TRBV12-4	TRBJ2-7	NA	NA	TGTGCCAGCAGTAAAGACAGGACCTACGAGCAGTACTTC	CASSKDRTYEQYF
17	TRBV4-1	TRBJ1-5	NA	TRBD1	TGCGCCAGCAGCGGCGGACAGGGGACTTATAGCAATCAGCCCCAGCATTTT	CASSGGQGTYSNQPQHF
15	TRBV5-1	TRBJ1-3	NA	NA	TGCGCCAGCAGCTTGGTCCCCATCTCTGGAAACACCATATATTTT	CASSLVPISGNTIYF
14	TRBV29-1	TRBJ2-5	few	TRBD1	TGCAGCGTTGAAGGGCAGGGGGCGAGGAAGACCCAGTACTTC	CSVEGQGARKTQYF
17	TRBV7-9	TRBJ2-1	few	TRBD1	TGTGCCAGCAGCTCCTCCCGGGACAGGGGGCTATACAATGAGCAGTTCTTC	CASSSSRDRGLYNEQFF
11	TRBV10-2	TRBJ2-7	NA	NA	TGCGCCAGCAGTGTTCGGGGCGAGCAGTACTTC	CASSVRGEQYF
18	TRBV5-1	TRBJ2-5	NA	TRBD2	TGCGCCAGCAGTCTAGGGACGCGGACTAGCGGGACACAAGAGACCCAGTACTTC	CASSLGTRTSGTQETQYF
15	TRBV7-2	TRBJ1-1	few	NA	TGTGCCAGCAGCTTAGTTTACCAGCCGAACACTGAAGCTTTCTTT	CASSLVYQPNTEAFF
13	TRBV3-1	TRBJ1-2	few	TRBD1	TGTGCCAGCAGCCAATACAGGGGAGCGGGCTACACCTTC	CASSQYRGAGYTF
13	TRBV7-2	TRBJ1-2	NA	TRBD1	TGTGCCAGCAGCATAAGGGGGCGTGGTGGCTACACCTTC	CASSIRGRGGYTF
13	TRBV6-1	TRBJ1-5	few	NA	TGTGCCAGCAGTCTATTGGGGGATCAGCCCCAGCATTTT	CASSLLGDQPQHF
14	TRBV7-9	TRBJ1-6	few	TRBD1	TGTGCCAGCAGCTCGGACAGGACCTATTCACCCCTCCACTTT	CASSSDRTYSPLHF
14	TRBV4-1	TRBJ1-1	NA	NA	TGCGCCAGCAGCCAAGAGCCCACAGGGCCGGAAGCTTTCTTT	CASSQEPTGPEAFF
16	TRBV2	TRBJ1-6	NA	NA	TGTGCCAGCAGTGAAGCGGCGGGACCGGAATTAATACCCCTCCACTTT	CASSEAAGPELIPLHF
16	TRBV30	TRBJ2-1	NA	TRBD2	TGTGCCTGGAGTGCTTTACTAGCGGGAGCTTACAATGAGCAGTTCTTC	CAWSALLAGAYNEQFF
12	TRBV7-9	TRBJ2-1	few	NA	TGTGCCAGCAGCATTCGACTCTATGAGCAGTTCTTC	CASSIRLYEQFF
14	TRBV10-3	TRBJ2-3	many	NA	TGTGCCACCGCGGACAGCGCTTATGGGGATACGCAGTATTTT	CATADSAYGDTQYF
15	TRBV10-3	TRBJ2-7	many	NA	TGTGCCATCGCGGAGCGAGGGGATAGCTCCTACGAGCAGTACTTC	CAIAERGDSSYEQYF
14	TRBV11-2	TRBJ1-1	NA	NA	TGTGCCAGCAGCCCCCAAGTGTGGAACACTGAAGCTTTCTTT	CASSPQVWNTEAFF
16	TRBV2	TRBJ2-3	NA	NA	TGTGCCAGCAGTGAAGCGAGGGCCCTTGCTGAAGATACGCAGTATTTT	CASSEARALAEDTQYF
18	TRBV11-1	TRBJ2-3	NA	TRBD2	TGTGCCAGCAGGCGGGGACTAGCGGGAGTCAAACAACGAGATACGCAGTATTTT	CASRRGLAGVKQRDTQYF
13	TRBV10-3	TRBJ1-5	NA	NA	TGTGCCATAACCCCAGGGGATCATCAGCCCCAGCATTTT	CAITPGDHQPQHF